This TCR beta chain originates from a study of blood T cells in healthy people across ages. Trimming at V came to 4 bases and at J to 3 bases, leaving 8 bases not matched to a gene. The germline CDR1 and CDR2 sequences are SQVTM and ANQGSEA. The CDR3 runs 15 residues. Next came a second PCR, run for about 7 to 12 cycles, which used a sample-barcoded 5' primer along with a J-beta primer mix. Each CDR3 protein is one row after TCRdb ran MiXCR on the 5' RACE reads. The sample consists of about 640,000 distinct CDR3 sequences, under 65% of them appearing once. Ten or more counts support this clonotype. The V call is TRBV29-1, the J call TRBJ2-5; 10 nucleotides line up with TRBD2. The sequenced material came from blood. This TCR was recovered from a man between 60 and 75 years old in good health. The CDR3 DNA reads TGCAGCGTTGCCTCGCGGACTAGCGGTGAAGAGACCCAGTACTTC. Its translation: CSVASRTSGEETQYF.